Described below is a single TCR beta chain sequence and its context. With 0 bases removed from V and 3 bases from J, the gap between germline ends came to 6 bases. CDR3 length: 14 amino acids. Germline CDR1 is MDHEN and CDR2 is SYDVKM. The data originate from a study of blood T cell repertoires in COVID-19. On the study more broadly: Specimens from acute and convalescent COVID-19 originated in the United States, Italy and Spain.

Some clones are missing from TCRdb's copy, which holds only in-frame ones; the method was immunoSEQ multiplex PCR. The sample lists approximately 170,000 clones; approximately 79% were seen once. The rearrangement joins TRBV28 to TRBJ1-5; D is unclear. The sample consisted of peripheral blood. The clonotype originates from a woman aged 80 or older with acute or convalescent COVID-19. This chain's CDR3 is CASSLWASNQPQHF. The CDR3 bases are TGTGCCAGCAGTTTATGGGCTTCCAATCAGCCCCAGCATTTT.